This TCR beta chain was sequenced in a study of blood T cells in healthy people across ages. Then a second PCR, running roughly 6 to 12 cycles, was carried out with a sample-barcoded 5' primer and a J-beta primer mix. TCRdb reprocessed the 5' RACE reads via MiXCR and lists one record per CDR3 protein. The sample has about 1,600,000 distinct CDR3 sequences; around 39% are singletons. General observations from the study: Relative to aged donors, long-lived donors carried more naive CD4+ cells and displayed higher diversity. Observed TCR beta diversity per million T cells went down as age went up. This fall followed a roughly linear course with age.

A word on this clonotype: Antigen unknown.

Researchers collected about 9.1 milliliters of peripheral blood from every single donor. Isolation recovered at least 6 million PBMCs from every sample. Trimming pared 2 bases from V and 0 bases from J, leaving 11 bases between. There are 16 residues in the CDR3. The receptor's source is a woman in her late teens or twenties in good health. The sample taken for sequencing was blood. The genes are TRBV12-3 or TRBV12-4 and TRBJ2-4; D might be TRBD1 or TRBD2, each matching 5 bases. CDR3 region: CASSLYEGIAKNIQYF. The CDR3 DNA follows: TGTGCCAGCAGTTTATATGAGGGGATAGCCAAAAACATTCAGTACTTC.